This is a list of T cell receptor beta chains from one sample in a study of cytomegalovirus exposure and HLA in healthy donors. Some clones are missing from TCRdb's copy, which holds only in-frame ones; the method was immunoSEQ multiplex PCR. In the table there are 150,000 to 170,000 clones, about four fifths of which are singletons. The specimen was PBMCs. Receptors were obtained from a man between 18 and 35 years old in good health and CMV-seronegative. The CDR3 runs from the conserved cysteine through the conserved F or W. The D gene is left open where the match is weak. Not all rows give a size; the values are once, few, many and, for expanded clones, a class.

d_call	v_call	clone_size	j_call	cdr3_nt	cdr3_aa
.	TRBV5-1	.	TRBJ1-1	TGCGCCAGCAGCTCGTCAGGGGCTAAGAACACTGAAGCTTTCTTT	CASSSSGAKNTEAFF
.	TRBV7-8	.	TRBJ1-2	TGTGCCAGCAGCACGGGGGGGAGAAACTATGGCGACACCTTC	CASSTGGRNYGDTF
.	TRBV29-1	.	TRBJ2-5	TGCAGCGTTGGAGAGGGGCTACCATTAGAGACCCAGTACTTC	CSVGEGLPLETQYF
TRBD1	TRBV27	.	TRBJ2-1	TGTGCCAGCAGCCAATACTGGACAGGGGGCTACAATGAGCAGTTCTTC	CASSQYWTGGYNEQFF
.	TRBV7-9	.	TRBJ1-2	TGTGCCAGCAATTCAGGGGTAACTCGTGAAAATGGCTACACCTTC	CASNSGVTRENGYTF
TRBD1	TRBV27	once	TRBJ2-3	TGTGCCAGCACTAGGACAGGGGGCCTCGCCAGCACAGATACGCAGTATTTT	CASTRTGGLASTDTQYF
TRBD1	TRBV23-1	.	TRBJ2-6	TGCGCCAGCATTACTATCGGGACAGGGGACTCTGGGGCCAACGTCCTGACTTTC	CASITIGTGDSGANVLTF
TRBD1	TRBV7-8	.	TRBJ1-2	TGTGCCAGCAGCTTTAGGACAGGGGGGGGTGGCTACACCTTC	CASSFRTGGGGYTF
TRBD1	TRBV7-9	few	TRBJ1-2	TGTGCCAGCAGATTCGGGACAGAGGCCTATGGCTACACCTTC	CASRFGTEAYGYTF
TRBD2	TRBV7-8	.	TRBJ2-3	TGTGCCAGCCGGGGTGGGCTAGCGGGGGGGAAGCATACGCAGTATTTT	CASRGGLAGGKHTQYF
.	TRBV6-5	.	TRBJ2-5	TGTGCCAGCAGTTACTCGAGGGCGGGGGCAGGGGAGACCCAGTACTTC	CASSYSRAGAGETQYF
.	TRBV2	.	TRBJ1-1	TGTGCCACCCACGACAGGAACACTGAAGCTTTCTTT	CATHDRNTEAFF
.	TRBV5-1	.	TRBJ2-5	TGCGCCAGCAGCTTCGCGGGGCAAGAGACCCAGTACTTC	CASSFAGQETQYF
TRBD1	TRBV27	few	TRBJ1-6	TGTGCCAGCAGTTTATTAAGGACAGGGGGCCTACAAAATTCACCCCTCCACTTT	CASSLLRTGGLQNSPLHF
.	TRBV5-1	.	TRBJ2-2	TGCGCCAGCAGCTTTACGGGGTACACCGGGGAGCTGTTTTTT	CASSFTGYTGELFF
.	TRBV7-2	.	TRBJ1-1	TGTGCCAGCAGCTCCCGGACACCCGAGGAAGCTTTCTTT	CASSSRTPEEAFF
TRBD1	TRBV5-1	.	TRBJ2-3	TGCGCCAGCAGCTCCCAGGTATTGGACAGGGGGGGAGATACGCAGTATTTT	CASSSQVLDRGGDTQYF
TRBD2	TRBV6-4	.	TRBJ2-2	TGTGCCAGCAGAGAAGAAGGCGGGGGGACCGGGGAGCTGTTTTTT	CASREEGGGTGELFF
TRBD1	TRBV27	.	TRBJ2-2	TGTGCCAGCAGTTTAACGGACAGGGGCGACACCGGGGAGCTGTTTTTT	CASSLTDRGDTGELFF
.	TRBV7-9	.	TRBJ2-5	TGTGCCAGCAGTTCACCCCCAGGGGCCCAGTACTTC	CASSSPPGAQYF
TRBD1	TRBV6-1	.	TRBJ2-3	TGTGCCAGCAGTGTATCGACAGGGAACACAGATACGCAGTATTTT	CASSVSTGNTDTQYF
TRBD1	TRBV2	.	TRBJ2-4	TGTGCCAGCAGCGGGGGAATAGGACAGGGGGAAAACATTCAGTACTTC	CASSGGIGQGENIQYF
TRBD2	TRBV7-2	.	TRBJ2-1	TGTGCCAGCAGCGGGTCTAGCGGCTCCTACAATGAGCAGTTCTTC	CASSGSSGSYNEQFF
TRBD1	TRBV5-5	.	TRBJ1-5	TGTGCCAGCACCCGGACAGGGGGCAATCAGCCCCAGCATTTT	CASTRTGGNQPQHF
TRBD1	TRBV27	.	TRBJ1-2	TGTGCCAGCAGTCCCGGGACAGGGGTAGGAGGCTACACCTTC	CASSPGTGVGGYTF
TRBD1	TRBV6-5	.	TRBJ1-5	TGTGCCAGCAGCCGACAGGGGGGGCAGCCCCAGCATTTT	CASSRQGGQPQHF
TRBD2	TRBV11-2	few	TRBJ2-1	TGTGCCAGCAGCTTAGTGGGACTAGCGGATTACAATGAGCAGTTCTTC	CASSLVGLADYNEQFF
.	TRBV6-1	.	TRBJ1-5	TGTGCCAGCAGTCGGGACACCAATCAGCCCCAGCATTTT	CASSRDTNQPQHF
.	TRBV7-2	once	TRBJ1-5	TGTGCCAGCAGCTTTAGCTCGTATGGCAATCAGCCCCAGCATTTT	CASSFSSYGNQPQHF
.	TRBV7-9	.	TRBJ1-2	TGTGCCAGCAGCTCAGGACAGTCGGGGGGCTATGGCTACACCTTC	CASSSGQSGGYGYTF
.	TRBV4-1	.	TRBJ2-3	TGCGCCAGCAGCCAAGATTTCGCAGGGGGGCCGAATACGCAGTATTTT	CASSQDFAGGPNTQYF
.	TRBV5-6	.	TRBJ2-7	TGTGCCAGCAGCTCGGAGTCCACCTACGAGCAGTACTTC	CASSSESTYEQYF
.	TRBV2	.	TRBJ2-7	TGTGCCAGCACTACAGGGAACTCCTACGAGCAGTACTTC	CASTTGNSYEQYF
.	TRBV19	.	TRBJ2-7	TGTGCCAGTACCGATCGGCTGGGGGCATACGAGCAGTACTTC	CASTDRLGAYEQYF
.	TRBV5-4	.	TRBJ1-4	TGTGCCAGCAGCTTAGGTTCGGGGGGAAATGAAAAACTGTTTTTT	CASSLGSGGNEKLFF
.	TRBV13	.	TRBJ1-2	TGTGCCAGCAGCTTGCGGGGGGCGCTTTTAGTTAACTATGGCTACACCTTC	CASSLRGALLVNYGYTF
.	TRBV29-1	.	TRBJ2-3	TGCAGCGTTCAAGGACTAAGCACAGATACGCAGTATTTT	CSVQGLSTDTQYF
TRBD2	TRBV9	.	TRBJ2-1	TGTGCCAGCAGCGTAGCAGGGATGCGGGGGTCCTACAATGAGCAGTTCTTC	CASSVAGMRGSYNEQFF
TRBD1	TRBV28	.	TRBJ1-5	TGTGCCAGCAGTTTAAGAACAGGGGAGAGTAATCAGCCCCAGCATTTT	CASSLRTGESNQPQHF
.	TRBV5-1	.	TRBJ2-5	TGCGCCAGCAGACTCTCCCAAGAGACCCAGTACTTC	CASRLSQETQYF
TRBD1	TRBV10-1	.	TRBJ1-4	TGCGCCAGCAGAGGGGGACAGTCGGTGTTTTTT	CASRGGQSVFF
TRBD2	TRBV27	once	TRBJ2-4	TGTGCCAGCAGCGTAGGACTAGCGGGGGTCTACATTCAGTACTTC	CASSVGLAGVYIQYF
TRBD1	TRBV5-1	.	TRBJ2-3	TGCGCCAGCAGCTTGCGAGGGGGCCGTGCAGATACGCAGTATTTT	CASSLRGGRADTQYF
.	TRBV4-3	.	TRBJ1-1	TGCGCCAGCAGCCTGAACAGAGAAGCTTTCTTT	CASSLNREAFF